One and the same sample provided the 8 T cell receptor beta chains below, sequenced in a study of PD-1 blockade in classical Hodgkin lymphoma. Each patient experienced a relapse that followed autologous stem cell transplantation, and brentuximab vedotin exposure varied. Some clones are missing from TCRdb's copy, which holds only in-frame ones; the method was immunoSEQ multiplex PCR. In the table there are approximately 80,000 clones, about nine tenths of which are singletons. The specimen was peripheral blood mononuclear cells (PBMCs), collected at baseline. All receptors come from a human donor with classical Hodgkin lymphoma.

V gene TRBV2 combines with J gene TRBJ2-3; 7 bases fit TRBD2. The CDR3 covers 12 residues. Germline lookup yields CDR1 SNHLY and CDR2 FYNNEI. With V trimmed by 3 bases and J by 14 bases, 8 bases remained unmatched. The CDR3 DNA follows: TGTGCCAGCAGTGAGGGGCGGGAGCGGGGGTATTTT. Its protein is CASSEGRERGYF.

The rearrangement uses TRBV5-5 and TRBJ2-1, with D possibly being TRBD2 (6 bases). The V end was cut by 4 bases, the J end by 0 bases, with 17 bases between. Per germline, CDR1 SGHKS and CDR2 YYEKEE (reference sequence). There are 17 residues in the CDR3. This CDR3 reads CASSLRDSPSSYNEQFF. CDR3 coding DNA: TGTGCCAGCAGCCTCCGGGACTCCCCGAGCTCCTACAATGAGCAGTTCTTC.

This rearrangement joins TRBV11-2 to TRBJ1-2, with D hard to call. The length of the CDR3 is 15 residues. Trimming took off 2 bases at V and 2 bases at J, with 12 bases between the two ends. Germline CDR1 is SGHAT and CDR2 is FQNNGV. CDR3 DNA: TGTGCCAGCAGCTTACGTACCGGTGTCAACTATGGCTACACCTTC. It codes for CASSLRTGVNYGYTF.

V and J are TRBV5-6 and TRBJ2-4, with D unclear. The CDR3 is 16 residues long. Trimming removed 0 bases from V and 0 bases from J, with 10 bases in between. The germline CDR1 and CDR2 sequences are SGHDT and YYEEEE. CDR3 residues: CASSLDTTLAKNIQYF. CDR3 in DNA: TGTGCCAGCAGCTTGGATACGACACTAGCCAAAAACATTCAGTACTTC.

The genes are TRBV25-1 and TRBJ1-1; TRBD1 is a possible D gene (6 bases). Trimming shortened V by 0 bases and J by 11 bases, and 10 bases separated the two germline ends. This CDR3 contains 12 residues. Germline lookup yields CDR1 MGHDK and CDR2 SYGVNS. In nucleotides, the CDR3 is TGTGCCAGCAGTGAATACAGGGGTGAGGCTTTCTTT. It encodes CASSEYRGEAFF.

V is TRBV7-2 and J is TRBJ2-1; 8 bases align to TRBD2. Germline V gives CDR1 SGHTA, CDR2 FQGNSA. The CDR3 is made up of 15 amino acids. The ends lost 1 base at V and 4 bases at J; junction bases unmatched: 3. The DNA for the CDR3 is TGTGCCAGCAGCTTAGACGGGAGGGCATACAATGAGCAGTTCTTC. Translated: CASSLDGRAYNEQFF.

A remark on this clone: Different DNA sequences within this sample yield the same CDR3. The V call is TRBV5-6, the J call TRBJ2-5; 8 nucleotides match TRBD2. CDR1 is SGHDT and CDR2 is YYEEEE in the germline V gene. The CDR3 has 13 residues. The trim removed 4 bases at V and 5 bases at J, leaving 4 bases unmatched. For the CDR3, the DNA is TGTGCCAGCAGCACTGGGACTAGTGAGACCCAGTACTTC. Translated: CASSTGTSETQYF.

The rearrangement uses TRBV6-6 and TRBJ1-3, with D uncertain. Germline loops: CDR1 MNHNY, CDR2 SVGAGI (reference sequence). CDR3 length: 13 residues. V lost 6 bases and J 0 bases, leaving 6 bases between the germline ends. CDR3 loop: CASSSSSGNTIYF. The CDR3 DNA reads TGTGCCAGCAGCTCGAGCTCTGGAAACACCATATATTTT.